This T cell receptor (beta chain) was identified during a study of T cell responses to AZD1222 COVID-19 vaccine. Study results and caveats: Clonal diversity was possibly underestimated, and white British individuals and females predominated among donors.

On this clone itself: Antigen specificity is unknown.

The CDR3 has 17 amino acids. Germline CDR1 reads KGHSH; CDR2 reads LQKENI. V shed 3 bases, J shed 6 bases, and the junction held 10 bases outside the gene matches. Here immunoSEQ multiplex PCR was the method, and the copy in TCRdb shows in-frame clones only, minus some. The table lists roughly 79,000 clones, just over 90% of them singletons. The chain uses TRBV18 and TRBJ1-6, with 8 bases fitting TRBD1. This sequence originates from an adult in good health. The sequencing here drew on peripheral blood, taken on day 0 of MenACWY control vaccination. Written as DNA, the CDR3 is TGTGCCAGCTCACCCGGTAATCCGGGACAGGTTAATTCACCCCTCCACTTT. Translation gives CASSPGNPGQVNSPLHF. Full variable domain (rest looked up from reference TRBV18 and TRBJ1-6): NAGVMQNPRHLVRRRGQEARLRCSPMKGHSHVYWYRQLPEEGLKFMVYLQKENIIDESGMPKERFSAEFPKEGPSILRIQQVVRGDSAAYFCASSPGNPGQVNSPLHFGNGTRLTVT.